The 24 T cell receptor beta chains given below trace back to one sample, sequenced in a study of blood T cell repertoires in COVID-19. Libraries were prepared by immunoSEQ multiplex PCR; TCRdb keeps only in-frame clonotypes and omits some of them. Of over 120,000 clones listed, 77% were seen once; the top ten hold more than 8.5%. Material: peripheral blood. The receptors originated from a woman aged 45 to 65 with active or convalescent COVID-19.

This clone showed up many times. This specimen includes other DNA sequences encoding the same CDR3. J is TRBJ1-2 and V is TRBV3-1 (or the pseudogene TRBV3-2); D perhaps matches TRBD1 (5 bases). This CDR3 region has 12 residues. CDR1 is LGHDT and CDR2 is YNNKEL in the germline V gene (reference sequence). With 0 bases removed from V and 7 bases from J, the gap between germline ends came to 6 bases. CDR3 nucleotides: TGTGCCAGCAGCCAAGACGGGGGTGGCTACACCTTC. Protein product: CASSQDGGGYTF.

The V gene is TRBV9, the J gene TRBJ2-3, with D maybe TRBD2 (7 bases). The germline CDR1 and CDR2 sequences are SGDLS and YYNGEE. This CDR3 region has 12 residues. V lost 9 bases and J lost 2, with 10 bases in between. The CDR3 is CAKRGATDTQYF. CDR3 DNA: TGTGCCAAACGGGGGGCCACAGATACGCAGTATTTT.

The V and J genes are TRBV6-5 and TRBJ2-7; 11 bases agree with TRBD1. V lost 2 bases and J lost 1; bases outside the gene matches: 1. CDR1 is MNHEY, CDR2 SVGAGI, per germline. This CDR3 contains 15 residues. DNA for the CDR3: TGTGCCAGCAGTTACGGGACAGGGGGTTCCTACGAGCAGTACTTC. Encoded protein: CASSYGTGGSYEQYF.

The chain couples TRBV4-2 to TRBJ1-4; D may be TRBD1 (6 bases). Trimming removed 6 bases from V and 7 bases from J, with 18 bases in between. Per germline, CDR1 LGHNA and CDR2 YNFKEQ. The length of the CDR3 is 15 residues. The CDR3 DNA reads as TGTGCCAGCAGAGTGCAACAGGGAAGCTTTGAAAAACTGTTTTTT. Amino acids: CASRVQQGSFEKLFF.

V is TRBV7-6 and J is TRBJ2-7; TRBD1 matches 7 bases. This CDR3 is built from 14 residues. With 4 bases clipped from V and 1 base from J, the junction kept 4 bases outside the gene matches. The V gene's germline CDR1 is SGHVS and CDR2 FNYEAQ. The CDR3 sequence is CASSWGQPSYEQYF. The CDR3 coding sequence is TGTGCCAGCAGCTGGGGACAGCCTTCCTACGAGCAGTACTTC.

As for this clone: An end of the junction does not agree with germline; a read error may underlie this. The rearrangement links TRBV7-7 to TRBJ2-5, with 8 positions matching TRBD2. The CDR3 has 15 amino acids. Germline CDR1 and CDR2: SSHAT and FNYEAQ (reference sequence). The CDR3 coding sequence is TGTGCTAGCAGCTTAGGGCGGGGGGCGAGAGAGACCCAGTACTTC. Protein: CASSLGRGARETQYF.

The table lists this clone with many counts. CDR3 nucleotide sequence: TGTGCCAGCAGCCTTCAGGTGGGGAACACTGAAGCTTTCTTT. Encoded protein: CASSLQVGNTEAFF. The rearrangement joins TRBV6-5 to TRBJ1-1, with D uncertain. The length of the CDR3 is 14 residues. With 6 bases removed from V and 1 base from J, the gap between germline ends came to 12 bases. CDR1 is MNHEY, CDR2 SVGAGI, per germline.

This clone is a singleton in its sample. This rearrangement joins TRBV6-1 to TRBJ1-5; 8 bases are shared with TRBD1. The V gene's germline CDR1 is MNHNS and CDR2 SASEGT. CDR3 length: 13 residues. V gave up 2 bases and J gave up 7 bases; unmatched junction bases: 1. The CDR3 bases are TGTGCCAGCAGTGAACAGGGGGCACAGCCCCAGCATTTT. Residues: CASSEQGAQPQHF.

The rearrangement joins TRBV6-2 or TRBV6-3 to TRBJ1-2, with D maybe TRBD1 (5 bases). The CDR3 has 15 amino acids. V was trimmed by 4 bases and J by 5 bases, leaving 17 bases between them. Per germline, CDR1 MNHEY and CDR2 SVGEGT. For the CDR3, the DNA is TGTGCCAGCAGTTCCCGGGGGGGGTCGCTATATGGCTACACCTTC. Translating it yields CASSSRGGSLYGYTF.

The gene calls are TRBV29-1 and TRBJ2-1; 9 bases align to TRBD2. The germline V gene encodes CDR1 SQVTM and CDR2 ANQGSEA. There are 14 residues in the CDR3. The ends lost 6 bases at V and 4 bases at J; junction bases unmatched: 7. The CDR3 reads CSVRTSGLYNEQFF. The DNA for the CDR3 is TGCAGCGTACGTACTAGCGGGCTGTACAATGAGCAGTTCTTC.

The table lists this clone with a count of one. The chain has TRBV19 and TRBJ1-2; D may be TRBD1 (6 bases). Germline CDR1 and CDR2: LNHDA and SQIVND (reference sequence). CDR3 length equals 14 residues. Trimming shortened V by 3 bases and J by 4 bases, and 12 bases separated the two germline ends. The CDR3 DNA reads TGTGCCAGTAGTATCGGGACACACGTCTATGGCTACACCTTC. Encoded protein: CASSIGTHVYGYTF.

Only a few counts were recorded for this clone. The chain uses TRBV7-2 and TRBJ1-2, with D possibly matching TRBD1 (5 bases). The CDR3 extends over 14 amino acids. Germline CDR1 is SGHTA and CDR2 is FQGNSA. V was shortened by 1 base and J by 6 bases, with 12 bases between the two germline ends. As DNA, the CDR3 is TGTGCCAGCAGCTTAGGGAAGGGGCGAGATGGCTACACCTTC. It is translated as CASSLGKGRDGYTF.

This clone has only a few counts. The CDR3 coding sequence is TGTGCCAGCAGCCAAGTCCAGGGGGCGCAAAATGGCTACACCTTC. It encodes CASSQVQGAQNGYTF. The V and J genes are TRBV4-2 and TRBJ1-2, with 8 bases that match TRBD1. V dropped 1 base and J dropped 6; count of bases not matched to a gene: 7. The V gene's germline CDR1 is LGHNA and CDR2 YNFKEQ. This CDR3 contains 15 residues.

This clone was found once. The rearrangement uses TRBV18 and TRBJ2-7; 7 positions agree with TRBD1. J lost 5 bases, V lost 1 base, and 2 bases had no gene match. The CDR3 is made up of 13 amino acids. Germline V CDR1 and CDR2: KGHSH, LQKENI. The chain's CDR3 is CASSPLQGNEQYF. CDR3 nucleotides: TGTGCCAGCTCACCACTACAGGGGAACGAGCAGTACTTC.

CDR3 nucleotide sequence: TGCAGCGTTGGGCACGTCCAAGAGACCCAGTACTTC. Its protein product is CSVGHVQETQYF. The gene calls are TRBV29-1 and TRBJ2-5; unclear D gene. The CDR3 runs 12 residues. Per germline, CDR1 SQVTM and CDR2 ANQGSEA. V was clipped by 4 bases and J by 1 base, with 7 bases between them.

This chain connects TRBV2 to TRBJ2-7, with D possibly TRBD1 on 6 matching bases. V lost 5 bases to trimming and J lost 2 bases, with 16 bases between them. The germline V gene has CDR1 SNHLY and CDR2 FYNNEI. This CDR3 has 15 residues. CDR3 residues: CASSKGSQGAYEQYF. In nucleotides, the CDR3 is TGTGCCAGCAGTAAAGGATCACAGGGAGCCTACGAGCAGTACTTC.

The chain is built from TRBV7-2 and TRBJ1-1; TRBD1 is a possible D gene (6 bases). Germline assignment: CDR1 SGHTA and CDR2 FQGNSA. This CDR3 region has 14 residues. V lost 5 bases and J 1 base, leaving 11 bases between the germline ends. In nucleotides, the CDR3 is TGTGCCAGCAGCCCAGGGGTTACGAACACTGAAGCTTTCTTT. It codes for CASSPGVTNTEAFF.

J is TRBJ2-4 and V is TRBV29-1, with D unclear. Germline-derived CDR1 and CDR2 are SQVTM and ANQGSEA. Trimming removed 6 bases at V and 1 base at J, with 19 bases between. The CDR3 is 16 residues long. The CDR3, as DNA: TGCAGCGTGTCAATTTACACCGCCGGGGCCAAAAACATTCAGTACTTC. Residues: CSVSIYTAGAKNIQYF.

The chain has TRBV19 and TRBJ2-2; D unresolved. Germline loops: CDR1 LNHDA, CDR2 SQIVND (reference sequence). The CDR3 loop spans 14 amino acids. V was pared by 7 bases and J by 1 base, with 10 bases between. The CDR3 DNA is TGTGCCAGTAATTTGGCAATGAACACCGGGGAGCTGTTTTTT. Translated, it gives CASNLAMNTGELFF.

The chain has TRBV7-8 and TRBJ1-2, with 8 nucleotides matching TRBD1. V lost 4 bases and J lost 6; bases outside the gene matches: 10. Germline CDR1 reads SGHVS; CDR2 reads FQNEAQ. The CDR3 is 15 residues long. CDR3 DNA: TGTGCCAGCAGCTCGCCCGGACAGGGCCCCCATGGCTACACCTTC. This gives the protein CASSSPGQGPHGYTF.

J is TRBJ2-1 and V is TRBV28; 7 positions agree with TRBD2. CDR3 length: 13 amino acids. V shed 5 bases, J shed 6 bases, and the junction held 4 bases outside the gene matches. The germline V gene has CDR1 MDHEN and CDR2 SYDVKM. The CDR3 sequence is CASSPGTTNEQFF. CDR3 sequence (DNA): TGTGCCAGCAGTCCCGGGACTACCAATGAGCAGTTCTTC.

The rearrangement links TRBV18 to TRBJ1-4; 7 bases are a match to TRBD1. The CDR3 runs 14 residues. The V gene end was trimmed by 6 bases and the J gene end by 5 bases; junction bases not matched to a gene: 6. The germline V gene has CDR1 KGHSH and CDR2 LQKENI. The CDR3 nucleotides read TGTGCCAGCTCCTGGGACAGAGAGAATGAAAAACTGTTTTTT. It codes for CASSWDRENEKLFF.

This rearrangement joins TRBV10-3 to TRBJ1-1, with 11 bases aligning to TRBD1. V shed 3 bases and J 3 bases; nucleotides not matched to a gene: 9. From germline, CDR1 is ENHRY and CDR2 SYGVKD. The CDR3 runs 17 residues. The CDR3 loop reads CAISEQGTGGRHTEAFF. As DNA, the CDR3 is TGTGCCATCAGTGAACAAGGGACAGGGGGTCGGCACACTGAAGCTTTCTTT.

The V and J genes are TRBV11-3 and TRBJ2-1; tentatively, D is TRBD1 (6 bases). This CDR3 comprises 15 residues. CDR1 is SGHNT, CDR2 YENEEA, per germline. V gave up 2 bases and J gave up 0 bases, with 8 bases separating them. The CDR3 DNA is TGTGCCAGCAGCTTACAGGGGTTCTCCTACAATGAGCAGTTCTTC. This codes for CASSLQGFSYNEQFF.